The 25 T cell receptor beta chains given below trace back to one sample, sequenced in a study of early T cells in non-severe SARS-CoV-2 infection. TCRdb reanalysed the 5' RACE reads using MiXCR and keeps one entry per CDR3 protein. The table shows fewer than 65,000 distinct CDR3 sequences, with more than 5.5% occurring only once. Specimen: whole blood, collected at baseline. The receptors shown here come from an adult who was a healthcare worker with PCR-confirmed SARS-CoV-2 infection or an uninfected control (not recorded which).

This clonotype was detected ten times or more. The chain combines TRBV28 with TRBJ2-1, with TRBD2 matching 14 bases. V shed 4 bases and J 13 bases; nucleotides not matched to a gene: 15. The CDR3 extends over 17 amino acids. CDR1 is MDHEN, CDR2 SYDVKM, per germline. The CDR3 spells CASSSVAGTSGRYHQFF. In nucleotides, the CDR3 is TGTGCCAGCAGTTCCGTCGCCGGGACTAGCGGGAGATATCATCAGTTCTTC. Filled out from reference TRBV28 and TRBJ2-1, the complete variable domain reads DVKVTQSSRYLVKRTGEKVFLECVQDMDHENMFWYRQDPGLGLRLIYFSYDVKMKEKGDIPEGYSVSREKKERFSLILESASTNQTSMYLCASSSVAGTSGRYHQFFGPGTRLTVL.

This clonotype occurred many times. V is TRBV25-1 and J is TRBJ2-1; 10 bases match TRBD2. This CDR3 comprises 11 residues. V lost 4 bases to trimming and J lost 14 bases; unmatched junction nucleotides: 2. Germline V gives CDR1 MGHDK, CDR2 SYGVNS. This CDR3 reads CASSALAGEFF. In DNA, the CDR3 is TGTGCCAGCAGTGCGCTAGCGGGAGAGTTCTTC.

The chain combines TRBV7-2 with TRBJ1-6, with 7 bases fitting TRBD1. Germline lookup yields CDR1 SGHTA and CDR2 FQGNSA. The CDR3 spans 14 residues. The V segment lost 5 bases and the J segment 10 bases; nucleotides outside the gene matches: 8. CDR3 nucleotides: TGTGCCAGCAGCCTACAGGGGAGAGAATCACCCCTCCACTTT. Its translation: CASSLQGRESPLHF.

This clonotype was counted ten times or more. The rearrangement links TRBV7-9 to TRBJ2-1, with TRBD2 identical over 10 bases. V dropped 5 bases and J dropped 7; count of bases not matched to a gene: 11. Germline V lookup: CDR1 SEHNR, CDR2 FQNEAQ (reference sequence). The CDR3 sequence is 16 residues long. In DNA form, the CDR3 reads TGTGCCAGCAGCCCAGAGGGGGCTAGCGGGAGAAATGAGCAGTTCTTC. Amino acid sequence: CASSPEGASGRNEQFF.

At least ten counts were recorded for this clonotype. The J gene is TRBJ2-1, the V gene TRBV7-6; 11 positions agree with TRBD2. Germline CDR1 and CDR2: SGHVS and FNYEAQ. V lost 3 bases, J lost 0 bases, and 1 base stayed unmatched. This CDR3 is 16 amino acids long. CDR3: CASSFSGRASYNEQFF. The CDR3 DNA is TGTGCCAGCAGCTTTAGCGGGAGGGCCTCCTACAATGAGCAGTTCTTC.

At least ten counts were recorded for this clonotype. This sequence joins TRBV29-1 and TRBJ2-7; 10 bases line up with TRBD2. V lost 6 bases and J lost 3; bases outside the gene matches: 8. CDR1 is SQVTM, CDR2 ANQGSEA, per germline. The CDR3 contains 14 residues. CDR3 amino acids: CSVRGIAGGYEQYF. The DNA for the CDR3 is TGCAGCGTCCGCGGAATAGCGGGAGGCTACGAGCAGTACTTC.

This clonotype was observed many times. The chain recombines TRBV28 with TRBJ1-4, with TRBD1 matching 8 bases. CDR3 length: 16 residues. V gave up 5 bases and J gave up 8 bases; unmatched junction bases: 13. Germline CDR1 MDHEN, CDR2 SYDVKM. The CDR3 sequence is CASSLAGGYKGEKLFF. In DNA form, the CDR3 reads TGTGCCAGCAGTCTCGCAGGGGGCTACAAGGGGGAAAAACTGTTTTTT.

This clonotype was counted between two and nine times. The gene calls are TRBV5-6 and TRBJ2-4; the D is unclear. This CDR3 comprises 12 residues. Trimming pared 10 bases from V and 0 bases from J, leaving 8 bases between. Germline V gives CDR1 SGHDT, CDR2 YYEEEE. In DNA, the CDR3 is TGTGCCGAGCCGTTAGCCAAAAACATTCAGTACTTC. Protein sequence: CAEPLAKNIQYF.

This clonotype showed up many times. The rearrangement joins TRBV28 to TRBJ1-1; 7 positions agree with TRBD1. The CDR3 is made up of 13 amino acids. CDR1 is MDHEN and CDR2 is SYDVKM in the germline V gene. V lost 4 bases, J lost 7 bases, and 6 bases stayed unmatched. The CDR3 sequence: CASSSTGKVEAFF. CDR3 bases: TGTGCCAGCAGTTCGACAGGGAAGGTTGAAGCTTTCTTT.

Many counts were recorded for this clonotype. The DNA for the CDR3 is TGTGCCAGCAGCGCTGGGAACTACCCTGGGACTGAAGCTTTCTTT. The encoded protein is CASSAGNYPGTEAFF. The chain uses TRBV11-2 and TRBJ1-1, with D unresolved. V shed 5 bases and J shed 5 bases, with 18 bases lying between them. CDR3 size: 15 residues. CDR1 SGHAT and CDR2 FQNNGV come from the germline V gene.

The CDR3 DNA sequence: TGCAGTGCTTCACGGCCGTTTTGGGGCACAGATACGCAGTATTTT. It encodes CSASRPFWGTDTQYF. V and J are TRBV20-1 and TRBJ2-3; D remains unclear. The V and J ends lost 5 bases and 1 base respectively, with 16 bases between them. Germline V gene sequence: CDR1 DFQATT, CDR2 SNEGSKA (reference sequence). The length of the CDR3 is 15 residues.

This chain links TRBV7-2 with TRBJ1-2; TRBD1 agrees at 7 bases. The CDR3 covers 16 residues. The ends lost 2 bases at V and 1 base at J; junction bases unmatched: 7. CDR1 and CDR2 from the germline V gene are SGHTA and FQGNSA. Written as DNA, the CDR3 is TGTGCCAGCAGCTTAACCGGACAGGCTTATAACTATGGCTACACCTTC. As protein: CASSLTGQAYNYGYTF.

CDR3 sequence (DNA): TGTGCCAGCAGCTTCAACAACTATGGCTACACCTTC. This translates into CASSFNNYGYTF. The gene calls are TRBV11-3 and TRBJ1-2; no clear D. This CDR3 is built from 12 residues. From germline, CDR1 is SGHNT and CDR2 YENEEA. V was shortened by 3 bases and J by 2 bases, with 4 bases between the two germline ends.

In this sample, this clonotype turned up many times. The chain combines TRBV6-2 or TRBV6-3 with TRBJ2-7, with TRBD1 matching 12 bases. Trimming at V came to 10 bases and at J to 8 bases, leaving 3 bases not matched to a gene. Germline lookup yields CDR1 MNHEY and CDR2 SVGEGT. The CDR3 loop spans 11 amino acids. Here the CDR3 DNA reads TGTGCCACGGGACAGGGGGCAAAGCAGTACTTC. It is translated as CATGQGAKQYF.

This clonotype was picked up many times. The chain couples TRBV6-6 to TRBJ2-4; TRBD2 matches at 8 bases. The germline V gene encodes CDR1 MNHNY and CDR2 SVGAGI (reference sequence). Germline trimming cut 4 bases from V and 0 bases from J; bases unmatched to any gene: 5. CDR3 length equals 16 residues. The CDR3 region is CASSSGGVLAKNIQYF. The CDR3 region has the DNA TGTGCCAGCAGTTCCGGGGGGGTACTAGCCAAAAACATTCAGTACTTC.

This clonotype was counted ten times or more. This chain joins TRBV11-3 and TRBJ2-1, with 15 nucleotides matching TRBD2. The V gene's germline CDR1 is SGHNT and CDR2 YENEEA. The CDR3 is made up of 15 amino acids. The junction had 3 bases not matched to a gene; V was cut back by 5 bases and J by 7 bases. The CDR3 sequence is CASSTGTSGRNEQFF. The CDR3 coding sequence is TGTGCCAGCAGCACCGGGACTAGCGGGAGGAATGAGCAGTTCTTC. Full variable domain (missing parts from reference TRBV11-3 and TRBJ2-1): EAGVVQSPRYKIIEKKQPVAFWCNPISGHNTLYWYLQNLGQGPELLIRYENEEAVDDSQLPKDRFSAERLKGVDSTLKIQPAELGDSAVYLCASSTGTSGRNEQFFGPGTRLTVL.

This clonotype has at least ten counts. V gene TRBV7-2 combines with J gene TRBJ2-7; 11 nucleotides align to TRBD2. Trimming at V came to 0 bases and at J to 6 bases, leaving 4 bases not matched to a gene. Germline V CDR1 and CDR2: SGHTA, FQGNSA. The CDR3 spans 15 residues. The CDR3 region has the DNA TGTGCCAGCAGCTTAGCGGCCCTAGCGGGAGGCGAGCAGTACTTC. Protein: CASSLAALAGGEQYF.

This clonotype has a count of ten or more. V usage is TRBV27 and J usage is TRBJ1-1, with D possibly being TRBD1 (5 bases). V lost 2 bases and J 0 bases, leaving 10 bases between the germline ends. Looked up from germline, CDR1 is MNHEY and CDR2 is SMNVEV (reference sequence). This CDR3 spans 15 amino acids. The CDR3 nucleotides read TGTGCCAGCAGTTTAGGGGGAGCTTTGAACACTGAAGCTTTCTTT. This sequence encodes CASSLGGALNTEAFF.

CDR3 amino acids: CSATRQGNNQPQHF. In DNA, the CDR3 is TGCAGTGCTACCCGACAGGGAAACAATCAGCCCCAGCATTTT. The chain joins TRBV20-1 to TRBJ1-5; 7 bases line up with TRBD1. Per germline, CDR1 DFQATT and CDR2 SNEGSKA (reference sequence). The J segment lost 3 bases and the V segment lost 4 bases, leaving 6 bases of the junction unmatched. CDR3 size: 14 residues.

This clonotype was seen at least ten times. The genes are TRBV7-9 and TRBJ1-2; D remains unclear. V was clipped by 2 bases and J by 2 bases, with 3 bases between them. The CDR3 is made up of 12 amino acids. Germline V gene data show CDR1 as SEHNR and CDR2 as FQNEAQ (reference sequence). In DNA, the CDR3 is TGTGCCAGCAGCTTATCCAACTATGGCTACACCTTC. Its protein product is CASSLSNYGYTF. The variable domain in full, with the rest retrieved from reference TRBV7-9 and TRBJ1-2, is DTGVSQNPRHKITKRGQNVTFRCDPISEHNRLYWYRQTLGQGPEFLTYFQNEAQLEKSRLLSDRFSAERPKGSFSTLEIQRTEQGDSAMYLCASSLSNYGYTFGSGTRLTVV.

This clonotype was seen at least ten times. The chain links TRBV6-6 to TRBJ2-5; D is uncertain. CDR3 length equals 14 residues. The germline V and J ends were trimmed by 6 bases and 1 base, with 12 bases remaining between them. Germline CDR1 and CDR2: MNHNY and SVGAGI (reference sequence). CDR3 sequence reads: CASRDGQVQETQYF. For the CDR3, the DNA is TGTGCCAGCAGAGATGGCCAGGTCCAAGAGACCCAGTACTTC.

This clonotype was observed at least ten times. V gene TRBV9 combines with J gene TRBJ1-2; the D gene is possibly TRBD1 (5 bases). This CDR3 is 15 amino acids long. The germline V and J ends were trimmed by 4 bases and 4 bases, with 17 bases remaining between them. Germline values: CDR1 SGDLS, CDR2 YYNGEE. The CDR3 spells CASSPEAQRGYGYTF. In DNA form, the CDR3 reads TGTGCCAGCAGCCCAGAGGCACAAAGGGGCTATGGCTACACCTTC.

This clonotype was seen a few times. As DNA, the CDR3 is TGCGCCAGCAGCTTGAGCAGCGGGGTACAAGAGACCCAGTACTTC. Its protein product is CASSLSSGVQETQYF. This chain joins TRBV5-1 and TRBJ2-5, with TRBD2 matching 7 bases. Looked up from germline, CDR1 is SGHRS and CDR2 is YFSETQ. CDR3 size: 15 residues. V shed 1 base, J shed 2 bases, and the junction held 5 bases outside the gene matches.

This clonotype was found many times. CDR3 DNA sequence: TGTGCCAGCAGCTTAGATGGACCGCGGCATGAGCAGTTCTTC. Its translation: CASSLDGPRHEQFF. The V call is TRBV11-3, the J call TRBJ2-1; D call uncertain. This CDR3 region has 14 residues. Deletions cut 0 bases from V and 8 bases from J, with 11 bases between. The V gene's germline CDR1 is SGHNT and CDR2 YENEEA.

The rearrangement links TRBV12-3 or TRBV12-4 to TRBJ1-5; the D gene is possibly TRBD1 (5 bases). V was trimmed by 5 bases and J by 7 bases, leaving 15 bases between them. This CDR3 is built from 14 residues. CDR3: CASSPGAGVQPQHF. CDR3 nucleotides: TGTGCCAGCAGTCCCGGGGCAGGTGTGCAGCCCCAGCATTTT.